These 18 T cell receptor beta chains were sequenced from one sample in a study of blood T cells in healthy people across ages (dated by TCRdb to between 2015 and 2017). The method was 5' RACE. The sequencer was an Illumina HiSeq 2500. A second PCR of roughly 7 to 12 cycles was performed with a sample-barcoded 5' primer and a J-beta primer mix. The public reads were run again by TCRdb, first through fastp at Q25 and then through MiXCR, and only productive beta chains were kept. A single entry per CDR3 protein holds the most common genes and DNA from its merged rows. Present in this sample are over 1.5 million distinct CDR3 sequences, 49% of which were seen just once. Roughly 2.1% of the sample is taken by the ten largest. The sample taken for sequencing was blood. The receptors were gathered from a woman in her forties in good health.

This clonotype has just a few counts. V is TRBV29-1 and J is TRBJ1-2, with D tentatively TRBD1 (5 bases). The CDR3 covers 14 residues. V lost 6 bases, J lost 6 bases, and 20 bases lay in between. CDR1 is SQVTM, CDR2 ANQGSEA, per germline. The CDR3 loop is CSVLYPGGRDGYTF. CDR3 in DNA: TGCAGCGTCCTCTACCCCGGGGGGAGGGATGGCTACACCTTC. The full variable domain, rest sourced from reference TRBV29-1 and TRBJ1-2, is SAVISQKPSRDICQRGTSLTIQCQVDSQVTMMFWYRQQPGQSLTLIATANQGSEATYESGFVIDKFPISRPNLTFSTLTVSNMSPEDSSIYLCSVLYPGGRDGYTFGSGTRLTVV.

The DNA of the CDR3 is TGTGCCAGTACGAGGTATGGGACAGGGCCGACCTATGGCTACACCTTC. Its translation: CASTRYGTGPTYGYTF. V usage is TRBV19 and J usage is TRBJ1-2; the match to TRBD1 covers 9 bases. Germline V gene data show CDR1 as LNHDA and CDR2 as SQIVND (reference sequence). J lost 4 bases, V lost 7 bases, and 13 bases had no gene match. This CDR3 is 16 amino acids long.

This clonotype was seen more than once but under ten times. The J gene is TRBJ2-1, the V gene TRBV28; unclear D gene. CDR3 length: 15 amino acids. Germline V gene sequence: CDR1 MDHEN, CDR2 SYDVKM. V dropped 6 bases and J dropped 4 bases, with 16 bases sitting between them. The CDR3 bases are TGTGCCAGCAGACCAGGAGACAAGAGGTACAATGAGCAGTTCTTC. Translated: CASRPGDKRYNEQFF.

This rearrangement joins TRBV6-6 to TRBJ2-4; D call uncertain. Germline CDR1 is MNHNY and CDR2 is SVGAGI (reference sequence). This CDR3 spans 13 amino acids. V was pared by 5 bases and J by 10 bases, with 15 bases between. The CDR3 coding sequence is TGTGCCAGCAGTGACGGGCCACCCGGTATTCAGTACTTC. Translated: CASSDGPPGIQYF.

The genes are TRBV27 and TRBJ2-3, with 7 bases lining up with TRBD1. V trimming: 1 base; J trimming: 6 bases; junction bases outside the gene matches: 13. The germline V gene encodes CDR1 MNHEY and CDR2 SMNVEV (reference sequence). The CDR3 is 17 residues long. CDR3 region: CASSLFPGQSSVDTQYF. For the CDR3, the DNA is TGTGCCAGCAGTTTATTTCCGGGACAGTCCTCAGTGGATACGCAGTATTTT.

CDR3: CASSLRVGGTQYF. CDR3 DNA: TGTGCCAGCAGCCTTAGGGTGGGCGGTACGCAGTATTTT. The chain carries TRBV2 and TRBJ2-3, with D unclear. This CDR3 is built from 13 residues. Germline V gene lookup returns CDR1 SNHLY and CDR2 FYNNEI. The V end lost 6 bases, the J end lost 8 bases, and 15 bases lay between the germline ends.

There are many counts of this clonotype. This rearrangement joins TRBV28 to TRBJ2-7, with D possibly TRBD2 on 5 matching bases. The V and J ends lost 6 bases and 3 bases respectively, with 12 bases between them. This CDR3 contains 13 residues. Germline loops: CDR1 MDHEN, CDR2 SYDVKM. In nucleotides, the CDR3 is TGTGCCAGCAGCCGGGGTGGAAACTACGAGCAGTACTTC. Translated: CASSRGGNYEQYF.

This clonotype showed up just a few times. A read error may be the cause here, since a much bigger clone is one base away. The V and J genes are TRBV14 and TRBJ2-1; no firm D call. Per the germline V gene, CDR1 is SGHDN and CDR2 is FVKESK. CDR3 length: 18 amino acids. The V end lost 6 bases, the J end lost 0 bases, and 21 bases lay between the germline ends. CDR3 loop: CASSPDQGWASSYNEQFF. CDR3 in DNA: TGTGCCAGCAGTCCCGACCAAGGGTGGGCTTCCTCCTACAATGAGCAGTTCTTC.

There are a few counts of this clonotype. The V and J genes are TRBV2 and TRBJ2-5; 7 bases are a match to TRBD1. V lost 10 bases to trimming and J lost 2 bases; unmatched junction nucleotides: 10. This CDR3 has 14 residues. CDR1 is SNHLY, CDR2 FYNNEI, per germline. The CDR3 DNA sequence: TGTGCCATCACCCTCAGACAGGGACAAGAGACCCAGTACTTC. Protein product: CAITLRQGQETQYF.

The gene calls are TRBV20-1 and TRBJ2-1, with TRBD1 identical over 8 bases. Trimming took 0 bases from V and 4 from J; bases not matched to a gene: 2. The CDR3 runs to 14 residues. Germline V gene sequence: CDR1 DFQATT, CDR2 SNEGSKA (reference sequence). CDR3 sequence (DNA): TGCAGTGCTAGAGACCGGACAGGGTACAATGAGCAGTTCTTC. Its translation: CSARDRTGYNEQFF.

As to this clonotype: At one end, the junction sequence differs from germline, possibly due to a read error. The genes are TRBV3-1 and TRBJ2-7; D perhaps matches TRBD1 (6 bases). The CDR3 has 13 amino acids. Per the germline V gene, CDR1 is LGHDT and CDR2 is YNNKEL (reference sequence). In nucleotides, the CDR3 is TGTGCCAGCAGCAAAGACAGGACCTCCGGGCAGTACTTC. It is translated as CASSKDRTSGQYF.

The J gene is TRBJ2-7, the V gene TRBV6-5; 8 bases agree with TRBD1. From germline, CDR1 is MNHEY and CDR2 SVGAGI. The J segment lost 0 bases and the V segment lost 4 bases, leaving 5 bases of the junction unmatched. The CDR3 is 15 residues long. The CDR3 loop is CASSWDRSSSYEQYF. DNA for the CDR3: TGTGCCAGCAGTTGGGACAGGTCGAGCTCCTACGAGCAGTACTTC.

The CDR3 DNA reads TGTGCCAGCAGTACCCTACTAGGCCCAGGCGATACGCAGTATTTT. It encodes CASSTLLGPGDTQYF. V is TRBV6-5 and J is TRBJ2-3; a weak D match, TRBD2 (5 bases). CDR1 and CDR2 (germline): MNHEY, SVGAGI. V was shortened by 5 bases and J by 6 bases, with 18 bases between the two germline ends. The CDR3 covers 15 residues.

The chain recombines TRBV7-9 with TRBJ2-4; either TRBD1 or TRBD2 may supply D (5 bases each). CDR3 size: 15 residues. CDR1 and CDR2 from the germline V gene are SEHNR and FQNEAQ (reference sequence). Trimming removed 6 bases at V and 6 bases at J, with 18 bases between. CDR3 protein: CASSRPGERGNIQYF. As DNA, the CDR3 is TGTGCCAGCAGTCGCCCCGGGGAAAGGGGAAACATTCAGTACTTC. Complete variable domain (other parts from reference TRBV7-9 and TRBJ2-4): DTGVSQNPRHKITKRGQNVTFRCDPISEHNRLYWYRQTLGQGPEFLTYFQNEAQLEKSRLLSDRFSAERPKGSFSTLEIQRTEQGDSAMYLCASSRPGERGNIQYFGAGTRLSVL.

The chain carries TRBV20-1 and TRBJ2-1, with D possibly being TRBD1 or TRBD2 (5 bases each). Germline values: CDR1 DFQATT, CDR2 SNEGSKA (reference sequence). This CDR3 has 20 amino acids. V lost 0 bases to trimming and J lost 3 bases, with 27 bases between them. The CDR3 DNA follows: TGCAGTGCTAGAGACCCCCGGGACGGCAAGTTCGGAGTTTTCTACAATGAGCAGTTCTTC. This gives the protein CSARDPRDGKFGVFYNEQFF.

A single count supports this clonotype. The genes are TRBV20-1 and TRBJ1-4; TRBD1 agrees at 8 bases. The germline V gene has CDR1 DFQATT and CDR2 SNEGSKA (reference sequence). Trimming removed 2 bases from V and 2 bases from J; junction bases left unmatched: 7. This CDR3 has 16 amino acids. The CDR3 loop reads CSARSQGAWTNEKLFF. CDR3 nucleotide sequence: TGCAGTGCTAGAAGTCAGGGGGCCTGGACTAATGAAAAACTGTTTTTT.

A remark on this clonotype: Its ends do not fully match the called genes, so a read error is possible. This rearrangement joins TRBV4-2 to TRBJ1-5; D gene uncertain. CDR3 length: 16 amino acids. Germline V gene lookup returns CDR1 LGHNA and CDR2 YNFKEQ. The CDR3 reads CASNQGVTSVNQPQHF. The CDR3, as DNA: TGTGCCAGCAACCAAGGAGTTACCTCGGTAAATCAGCCCCAGCATTTT.

The sample holds a few counts of this clonotype. The chain combines TRBV7-9 with TRBJ1-6, with D perhaps matching TRBD1 (6 bases). Germline V gives CDR1 SEHNR, CDR2 FQNEAQ (reference sequence). V lost 6 bases, J lost 5 bases, and 14 bases lay in between. This CDR3 contains 15 residues. CDR3 in amino acids: CASRSLQGHNSPLHF. CDR3 in DNA: TGTGCCAGCAGAAGCTTACAGGGCCATAATTCACCCCTCCACTTT.